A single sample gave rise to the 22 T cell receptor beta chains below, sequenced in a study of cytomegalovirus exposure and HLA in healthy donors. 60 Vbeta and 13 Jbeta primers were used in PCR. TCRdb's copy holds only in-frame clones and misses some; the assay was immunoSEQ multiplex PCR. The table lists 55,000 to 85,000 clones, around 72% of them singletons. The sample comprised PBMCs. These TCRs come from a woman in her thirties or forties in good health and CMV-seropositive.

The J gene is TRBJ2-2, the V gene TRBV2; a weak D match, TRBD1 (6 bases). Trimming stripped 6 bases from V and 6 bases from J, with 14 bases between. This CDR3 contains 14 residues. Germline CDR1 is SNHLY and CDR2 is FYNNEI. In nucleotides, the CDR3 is TGTGCCAGCAGGCCCCGTGGGGGCGCCGGGGAGCTGTTTTTT. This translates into CASRPRGGAGELFF.

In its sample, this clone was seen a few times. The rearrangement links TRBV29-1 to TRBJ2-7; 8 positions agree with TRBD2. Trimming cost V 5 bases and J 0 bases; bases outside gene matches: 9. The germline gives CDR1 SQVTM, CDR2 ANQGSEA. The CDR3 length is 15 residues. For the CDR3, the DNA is TGCAGCGTTAAAAGGTTAGCGGGGTCCTCCTACGAGCAGTACTTC. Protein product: CSVKRLAGSSYEQYF.

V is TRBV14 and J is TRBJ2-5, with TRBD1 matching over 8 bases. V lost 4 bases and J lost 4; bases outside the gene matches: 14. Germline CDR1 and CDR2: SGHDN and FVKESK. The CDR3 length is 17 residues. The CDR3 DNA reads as TGTGCCAGCAGCCTCGGGGCAGGGGGCATTTTGACAGAGACCCAGTACTTC. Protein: CASSLGAGGILTETQYF.

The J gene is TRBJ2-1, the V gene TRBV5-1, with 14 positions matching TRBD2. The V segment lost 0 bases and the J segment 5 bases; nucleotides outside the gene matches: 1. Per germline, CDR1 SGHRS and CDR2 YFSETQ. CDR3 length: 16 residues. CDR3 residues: CASSLEGLAGDNEQFF. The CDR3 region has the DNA TGCGCCAGCAGCTTGGAGGGACTAGCGGGGGACAATGAGCAGTTCTTC.

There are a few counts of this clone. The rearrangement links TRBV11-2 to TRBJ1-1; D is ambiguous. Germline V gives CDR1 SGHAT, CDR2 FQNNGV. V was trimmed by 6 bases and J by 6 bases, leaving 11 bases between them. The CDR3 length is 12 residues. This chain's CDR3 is CASRLGEPEAFF. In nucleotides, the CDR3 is TGTGCCAGCAGGCTCGGGGAGCCTGAAGCTTTCTTT.

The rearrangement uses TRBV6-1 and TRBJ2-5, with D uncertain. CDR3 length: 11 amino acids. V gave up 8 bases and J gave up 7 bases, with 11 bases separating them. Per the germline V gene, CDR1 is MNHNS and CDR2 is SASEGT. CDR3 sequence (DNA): TGTGCCAGCGGCAAAACAAGGACCCAGTACTTC. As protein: CASGKTRTQYF.

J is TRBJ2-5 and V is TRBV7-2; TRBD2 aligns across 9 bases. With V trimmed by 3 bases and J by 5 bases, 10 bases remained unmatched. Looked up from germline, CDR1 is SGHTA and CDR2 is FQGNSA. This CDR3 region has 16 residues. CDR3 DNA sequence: TGTGCCAGCAGCTTGCCTGGCGGGGGGGCCTTTGAGACCCAGTACTTC. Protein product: CASSLPGGGAFETQYF.

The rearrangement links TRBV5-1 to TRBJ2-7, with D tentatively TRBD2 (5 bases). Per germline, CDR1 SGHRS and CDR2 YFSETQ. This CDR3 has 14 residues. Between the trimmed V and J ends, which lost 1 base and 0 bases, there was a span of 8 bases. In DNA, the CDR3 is TGCGCCAGCAGCTTGTTGGGAGACTCCTACGAGCAGTACTTC. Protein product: CASSLLGDSYEQYF.

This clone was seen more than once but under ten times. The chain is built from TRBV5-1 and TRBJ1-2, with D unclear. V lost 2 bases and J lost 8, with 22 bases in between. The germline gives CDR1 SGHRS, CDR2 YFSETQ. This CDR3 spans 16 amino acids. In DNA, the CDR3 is TGCGCCAGCAGCTTTTGGACGCTCGGTAGGGAGGAGGGCTACACCTTC. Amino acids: CASSFWTLGREEGYTF.

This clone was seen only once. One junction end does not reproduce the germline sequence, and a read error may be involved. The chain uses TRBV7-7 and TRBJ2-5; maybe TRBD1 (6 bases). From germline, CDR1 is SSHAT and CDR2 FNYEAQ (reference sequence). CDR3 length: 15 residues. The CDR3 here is CASSSQGSQGETQYF. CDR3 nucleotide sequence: TGTGCTAGCAGCTCACAGGGTTCCCAAGGAGAGACCCAGTACTTC.

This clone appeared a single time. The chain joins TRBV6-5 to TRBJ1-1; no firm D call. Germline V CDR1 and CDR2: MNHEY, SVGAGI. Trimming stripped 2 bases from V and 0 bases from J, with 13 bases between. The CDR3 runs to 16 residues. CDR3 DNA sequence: TGTGCCAGCAGTTACGGGCAGCTTGGAATGAACACTGAAGCTTTCTTT. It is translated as CASSYGQLGMNTEAFF.

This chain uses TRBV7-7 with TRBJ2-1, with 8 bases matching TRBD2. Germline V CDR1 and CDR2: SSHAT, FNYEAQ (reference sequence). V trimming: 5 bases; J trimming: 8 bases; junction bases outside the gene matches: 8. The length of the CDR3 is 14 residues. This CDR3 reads CASSTGTSTDEQFF. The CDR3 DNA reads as TGTGCCAGCAGCACCGGGACTAGTACAGATGAGCAGTTCTTC. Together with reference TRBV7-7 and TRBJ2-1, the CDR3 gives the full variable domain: GAGVSQSPRYKVTKRGQDVTLRCDPISSHATLYWYQQALGQGPEFLTYFNYEAQPDKSGLPSDRFSAERPEGSISTLTIQRTEQRDSAMYRCASSTGTSTDEQFFGPGTRLTVL.

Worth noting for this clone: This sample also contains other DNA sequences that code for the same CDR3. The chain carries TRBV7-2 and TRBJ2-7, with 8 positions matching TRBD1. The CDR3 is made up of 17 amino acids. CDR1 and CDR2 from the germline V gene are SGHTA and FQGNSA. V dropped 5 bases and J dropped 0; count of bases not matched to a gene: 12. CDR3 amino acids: CASSPGVGQGRSYEQYF. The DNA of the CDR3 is TGTGCCAGCAGCCCGGGGGTCGGACAGGGACGCTCCTACGAGCAGTACTTC.

The CDR3 nucleotides are TGTGCCTGGAAGTCGGCAGGGGGGTACGAGCAGTACTTC. Its protein product is CAWKSAGGYEQYF. This chain links TRBV30 with TRBJ2-7; possible D gene TRBD1, 7 bases. This CDR3 is 13 amino acids long. Trimming removed 4 bases at V and 4 bases at J, with 14 bases between. CDR1 is GTSNPN, CDR2 SVGIG, per germline (reference sequence).

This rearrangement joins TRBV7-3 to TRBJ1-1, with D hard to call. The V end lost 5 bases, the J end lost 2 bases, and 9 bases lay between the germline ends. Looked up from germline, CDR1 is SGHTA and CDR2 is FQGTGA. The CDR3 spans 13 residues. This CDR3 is CASSPGPNTEAFF. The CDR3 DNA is TGTGCCAGCAGCCCTGGGCCCAACACTGAAGCTTTCTTT.

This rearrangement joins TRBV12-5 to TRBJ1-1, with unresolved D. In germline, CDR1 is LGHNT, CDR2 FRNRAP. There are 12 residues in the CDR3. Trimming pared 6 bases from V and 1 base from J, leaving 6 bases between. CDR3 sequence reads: CASGSGNTEAFF. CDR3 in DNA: TGTGCTAGTGGATCAGGGAACACTGAAGCTTTCTTT.

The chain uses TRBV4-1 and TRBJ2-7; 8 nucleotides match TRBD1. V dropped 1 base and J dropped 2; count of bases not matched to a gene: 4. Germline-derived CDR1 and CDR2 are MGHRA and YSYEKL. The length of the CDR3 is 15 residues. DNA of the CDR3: TGCGCCAGCAGCCAAGCAGCCAGGGGGCCCTACGAGCAGTACTTC. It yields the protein CASSQAARGPYEQYF.

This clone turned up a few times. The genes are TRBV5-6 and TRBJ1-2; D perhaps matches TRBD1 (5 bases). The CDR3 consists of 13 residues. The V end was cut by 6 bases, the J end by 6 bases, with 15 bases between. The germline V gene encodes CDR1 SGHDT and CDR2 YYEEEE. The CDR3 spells CASTLGVWDGYTF. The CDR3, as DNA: TGTGCCAGCACCTTAGGGGTTTGGGATGGCTACACCTTC.

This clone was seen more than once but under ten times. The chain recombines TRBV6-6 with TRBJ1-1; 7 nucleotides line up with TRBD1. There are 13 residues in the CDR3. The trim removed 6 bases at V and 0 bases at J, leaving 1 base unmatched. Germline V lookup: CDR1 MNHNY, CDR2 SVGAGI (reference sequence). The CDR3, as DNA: TGTGCCAGCAGGGGACAGTTGAACACTGAAGCTTTCTTT. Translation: CASRGQLNTEAFF.

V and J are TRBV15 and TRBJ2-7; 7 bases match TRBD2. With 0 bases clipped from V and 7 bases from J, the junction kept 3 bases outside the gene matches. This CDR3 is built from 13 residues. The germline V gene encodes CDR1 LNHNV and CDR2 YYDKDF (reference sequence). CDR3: CATSRERGKEQYF. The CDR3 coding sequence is TGTGCCACCAGCAGAGAGCGGGGGAAGGAGCAGTACTTC. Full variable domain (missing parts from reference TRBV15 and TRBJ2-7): DAMVIQNPRYQVTQFGKPVTLSCSQTLNHNVMYWYQQKSSQAPKLLFHYYDKDFNNEADTPDNFQSRRPNTSFCFLDIRSPGLGDTAMYLCATSRERGKEQYFGPGTRLTVT.

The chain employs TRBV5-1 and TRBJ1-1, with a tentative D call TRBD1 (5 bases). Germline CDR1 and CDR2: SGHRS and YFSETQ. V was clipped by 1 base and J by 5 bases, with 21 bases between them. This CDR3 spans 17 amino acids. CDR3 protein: CASSLTYRGGTNTEAFF. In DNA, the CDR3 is TGCGCCAGCAGCTTGACCTACCGGGGGGGAACAAATACTGAAGCTTTCTTT.

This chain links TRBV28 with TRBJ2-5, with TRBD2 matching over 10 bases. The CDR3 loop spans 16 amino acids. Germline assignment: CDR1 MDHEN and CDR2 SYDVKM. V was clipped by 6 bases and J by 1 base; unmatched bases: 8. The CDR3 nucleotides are TGTGCCAGCAGAGCAGCGGGGGGGTCCTTCCAAGAGACCCAGTACTTC. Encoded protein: CASRAAGGSFQETQYF.